Below, one TCR beta chain is given with its context. What it binds is unknown. Researchers ran the PCR with 60 Vbeta and 13 Jbeta primers. Produced via immunoSEQ multiplex PCR; TCRdb's table is partial and in-frame only. The repertoire holds 160,000 or so clones, with approximately 77% as singletons. V trimming: 0 bases; J trimming: 6 bases; junction bases outside the gene matches: 7. Germline V CDR1 and CDR2: KGHSH, LQKENI. The CDR3 consists of 16 residues. These data originate in a study of cytomegalovirus exposure and HLA in healthy donors. Across the study: Among around 170 million T cells, an earlier analysis found 120 million or so unique TCR beta sequences.

Overall study findings and caveats: Across donors, presence/absence analyses took sequencing depth to be roughly uniform. Across HLA loci, a later analysis found differing TCR association rates, with DRB1 most and HLA-C fewest.

This receptor was identified in a female donor in good health and CMV-seronegative. The sequenced sample consisted of PBMCs. The chain has TRBV18 and TRBJ2-3, with TRBD1 matching over 9 bases. The CDR3 DNA reads TGTGCCAGCTCACCACCCAGACAGGGGGTTTACGATACGCAGTATTTT. It encodes CASSPPRQGVYDTQYF.